This T cell receptor beta chain was sequenced for a study of T cell changes during pregnancy in multiple sclerosis (dated by TCRdb to the late 2010s). About the full investigation: In women with multiple sclerosis, the researchers looked at how the T cell repertoire shifted as pregnancy progressed.

Library construction relied on the immunoSEQ multiplex PCR assay. What TCRdb holds here is the immuneACCESS table cut down to in-frame rearrangements. Part of the clones is not present; checked against another copy, under half of the missing clones reflect an unresolved V gene, and the others are unexplained. The sample yields tens of thousands of clones; roughly 92% were counted once. 2% to 2.5% of the sample lies in the top ten. Germline trimming amounts to 7 bases on V and 2 bases on J, with 6 as the count of junction bases outside the gene matches. CDR1 and CDR2 (SNHLY, FYNNEI) derive from the germline V gene. Its CDR3 holds 15 amino acids, cysteine through phenylalanine. The only DNA kept is the CDR3, 45 bases in frame from the first base. Concerning this clone itself: Its antigen is currently not known. Within one base of it there is no much larger clone, and no base qualities were kept.

This clonotype originated in a female donor with multiple sclerosis, enrolled in a pregnancy study. The chain uses TRBV2 and TRBJ2-2, with 8 central nucleotides matching TRBD1. The specimen was peripheral blood, collected after pregnancy. The nucleotide sequence reads as follows: TGTGCCAGCACTTGGGGACAGGCAAACACCGGGGAGCTGTTTTTT. Its coded protein is CASTWGQANTGELFF.